This T cell receptor (beta chain) comes out of a study of beta chain features in type 1 diabetes. Study background: Cell yields, gender and age were similar in healthy donors and patients. Overall study results and limits: Amplification by PCR could prefer shorter templates, with the same effect in patients and controls. Any HLA effect on TCRB rearrangement was left unresolved by small sub-analyses.

Details on this clone: As yet, its antigen is unknown.

The authors reverse transcribed all of the isolated RNA, so sequencing captured expressed TCRB transcripts. This table comes from immunoSEQ multiplex PCR, and its TCRdb copy is limited to in-frame clones, with some not included. The repertoire includes hundreds of thousands of clones, 68% of them detected once, and approximately 0.05% sits in the top ten. Germline loops: CDR1 SEHNR, CDR2 FQNEAQ (reference sequence). The CDR3 loop spans 15 amino acids. V lost 4 bases to trimming and J lost 7 bases; unmatched junction nucleotides: 10. Sequencing was done on a sample of naive CD4+ T cells from blood. The receptor was isolated from a young man in good health. The chain has TRBV7-9 and TRBJ2-1; 7 nucleotides match TRBD1. In nucleotides, the CDR3 is TGTGCCAGCAGCTCTTCGGACAGGTTGGGAAATGAGCAGTTCTTC. Its translation: CASSSSDRLGNEQFF.